Following are 15 T cell receptor beta chains from one sample sequenced in a study of cytomegalovirus exposure and HLA in healthy donors. 13 Jbeta primers and 60 Vbeta primers were used for the PCR. The table came from immunoSEQ multiplex PCR; TCRdb's copy has only in-frame clones and leaves some out. The table has some 180,000 clones, around three quarters seen once; the top ten hold 1.5% to 2%. Material: PBMCs. These receptor sequences come from a woman younger than 45 in good health and CMV-seronegative.

Points on this clone: Given the absence of the conserved phenylalanine or tryptophan at the CDR3 end, a read error is likely. The rearrangement uses TRBV7-9 and TRBJ1-2; TRBD1 is a possible D gene (6 bases). The V and J ends lost 4 bases and 7 bases respectively, with 10 bases between them. This CDR3 has 12 residues. Germline assignment: CDR1 SEHNR and CDR2 FQNEAQ (reference sequence). CDR3 region: CASSSGAGGYTL. The DNA of the CDR3 is TGTGCCAGCAGCTCAGGGGCGGGTGGCTACACCCTC.

The rearrangement links TRBV27 to TRBJ1-4; D unclear. Trimming cost V 5 bases and J 0 bases, with 7 bases left between them. CDR1 and CDR2 (germline): MNHEY, SMNVEV (reference sequence). This CDR3 has 14 residues. The CDR3: CASSHSATNEKLFF. The CDR3 nucleotides are TGTGCCAGCAGTCACTCTGCAACTAATGAAAAACTGTTTTTT.

The V gene is TRBV5-1, the J gene TRBJ1-2; a weak D match, TRBD1 (6 bases). Germline lookup yields CDR1 SGHRS and CDR2 YFSETQ. There are 16 residues in the CDR3. V was trimmed by 3 bases and J by 0 bases, leaving 15 bases between them. DNA for the CDR3: TGCGCCAGCAGCTCGGAACCGAGGACAGCTAACTATGGCTACACCTTC. Its protein product is CASSSEPRTANYGYTF. Together with reference TRBV5-1 and TRBJ1-2, the CDR3 gives the full variable domain: KAGVTQTPRYLIKTRGQQVTLSCSPISGHRSVSWYQQTPGQGLQFLFEYFSETQRNKGNFPGRFSGRQFSNSRSEMNVSTLELGDSALYLCASSSEPRTANYGYTFGSGTRLTVV.

In its sample, this clone was seen once. The rearrangement joins TRBV21-1 to TRBJ2-7; TRBD1 is taken as the D call from the table, unchecked against the DNA. TRBV21-1 constitutes a pseudogene. The CDR3 is made up of 15 amino acids. Written as DNA, the CDR3 is TGTGCCAGCAGCAACGGGACAGGGAGGTCCTACGAGCAGTACTTC. It specifies CASSNGTGRSYEQYF.

The V call is TRBV6-6, the J call TRBJ1-4, with 7 bases identical to TRBD1. J was trimmed by 7 bases and V by 5 bases; bases with no gene match: 10. This CDR3 comprises 15 residues. Germline CDR1 reads MNHNY; CDR2 reads SVGAGI (reference sequence). The CDR3 loop is CASSPPNRGSEKLFF. CDR3 nucleotide sequence: TGTGCCAGCAGTCCCCCAAACAGGGGAAGTGAAAAACTGTTTTTT.

This chain joins TRBV27 and TRBJ1-1, with a weak D call TRBD1 (5 bases). CDR1 and CDR2 from the germline V gene are MNHEY and SMNVEV (reference sequence). Trimming shortened V by 5 bases and J by 0 bases, and 16 bases separated the two germline ends. The CDR3 sequence is 16 residues long. The DNA of the CDR3 is TGTGCCAGCAGTGCTTACAGACAGAGAATGAACACTGAAGCTTTCTTT. It encodes CASSAYRQRMNTEAFF.

The rearrangement uses TRBV5-6 and TRBJ2-2; tentatively, D is TRBD2 (5 bases). Trimming removed 8 bases at V and 8 bases at J, with 10 bases between. CDR3 length equals 11 residues. Germline loops: CDR1 SGHDT, CDR2 YYEEEE. CDR3 nucleotides: TGTGCCAGTACTAGAGGGGGGGAGCTGTTTTTT. Protein: CASTRGGELFF.

This clone occurred a few times. The V call is TRBV4-2, the J call TRBJ2-3; 11 bases match TRBD2. The CDR3 is 17 residues long. The V gene's germline CDR1 is LGHNA and CDR2 YNFKEQ. Germline trimming cut 3 bases from V and 5 bases from J; bases unmatched to any gene: 10. Here the CDR3 DNA reads TGTGCCAGCAGCCATTCCCCCTCCGGGACTAGCGGAGATACGCAGTATTTT. Its translation: CASSHSPSGTSGDTQYF.

V usage is TRBV4-1 and J usage is TRBJ2-1; 13 nucleotides align to TRBD2. CDR3 length: 16 amino acids. Germline-derived CDR1 and CDR2 are MGHRA and YSYEKL. V shed 3 bases and J 8 bases; nucleotides not matched to a gene: 7. The CDR3 loop reads CASSHELAGGSYEQFF. The CDR3 DNA is TGCGCCAGCAGCCACGAACTAGCGGGAGGGTCGTATGAGCAGTTCTTC.

The chain couples TRBV5-4 to TRBJ1-4; possible D gene TRBD1, 5 bases. V lost 4 bases and J lost 0, with 16 bases in between. Germline V CDR1 and CDR2: SGHNT, YYREEE (reference sequence). The CDR3 has 17 residues. The chain's CDR3 is CASSPDGGSATNEKLFF. Here the CDR3 DNA reads TGTGCCAGCAGCCCCGACGGGGGAAGTGCAACTAATGAAAAACTGTTTTTT.

The chain uses TRBV27 and TRBJ2-2; the match to TRBD1 covers 8 bases. J was trimmed by 5 bases and V by 1 base; bases with no gene match: 6. The CDR3 runs 16 residues. From germline, CDR1 is MNHEY and CDR2 SMNVEV (reference sequence). The CDR3 bases are TGTGCCAGCAGTTTATGGGGACAGGAGCCAACCGGGGAGCTGTTTTTT. Protein sequence: CASSLWGQEPTGELFF.

The chain couples TRBV19 to TRBJ1-2; 9 nucleotides line up with TRBD1. V lost 5 bases, J lost 6 bases, and 7 bases stayed unmatched. This CDR3 contains 14 residues. Germline V gives CDR1 LNHDA, CDR2 SQIVND (reference sequence). The CDR3 is CASSARQGENGYTF. DNA for the CDR3: TGTGCCAGTAGTGCTCGACAGGGGGAAAATGGCTACACCTTC.

This clone has more than one count but fewer than ten. Other nucleotide sequences from this sample produce the same CDR3. The J gene is TRBJ1-2, the V gene TRBV7-3; 9 bases line up with TRBD1. Trimming cost V 5 bases and J 5 bases; bases outside gene matches: 3. The CDR3 sequence is 13 residues long. Germline V gene data show CDR1 as SGHTA and CDR2 as FQGTGA. CDR3 amino acids: CASSPDRGYGYTF. In DNA form, the CDR3 reads TGTGCCAGCAGCCCCGACAGGGGGTATGGCTACACCTTC.

The CDR3 sequence: CASSQDLWTRSEQYF. CDR3 DNA sequence: TGCGCCAGCAGCCAAGATCTTTGGACTAGATCCGAGCAGTACTTC. The chain carries TRBV4-1 and TRBJ2-7; 7 nucleotides line up with TRBD2. The CDR3 length is 15 residues. Germline lookup yields CDR1 MGHRA and CDR2 YSYEKL. V lost 0 bases to trimming and J lost 6 bases; unmatched junction nucleotides: 8.

This chain joins TRBV27 and TRBJ2-2, with unresolved D. This CDR3 comprises 14 residues. The germline V gene encodes CDR1 MNHEY and CDR2 SMNVEV (reference sequence). V was pared by 7 bases and J by 1 base, with 10 bases between. The CDR3 is CASNSRLNTGELFF. Written as DNA, the CDR3 is TGTGCCAGCAACTCCCGGTTGAACACCGGGGAGCTGTTTTTT.